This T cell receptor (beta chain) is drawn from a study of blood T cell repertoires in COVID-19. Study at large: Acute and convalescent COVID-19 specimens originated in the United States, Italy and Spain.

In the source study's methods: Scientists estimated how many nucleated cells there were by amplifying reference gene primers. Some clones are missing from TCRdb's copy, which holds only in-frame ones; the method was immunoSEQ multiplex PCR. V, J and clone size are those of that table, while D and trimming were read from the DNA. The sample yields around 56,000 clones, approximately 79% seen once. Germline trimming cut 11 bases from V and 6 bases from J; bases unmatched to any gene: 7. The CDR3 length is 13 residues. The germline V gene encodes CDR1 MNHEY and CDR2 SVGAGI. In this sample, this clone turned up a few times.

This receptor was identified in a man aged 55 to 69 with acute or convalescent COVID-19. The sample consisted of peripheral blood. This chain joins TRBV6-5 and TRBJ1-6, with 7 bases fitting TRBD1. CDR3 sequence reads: CAGRTGSNSPLHF. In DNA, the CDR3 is TGTGCCGGCCGGACAGGTTCTAATTCACCCCTCCACTTT.